The next 19 T cell receptor beta chains were all read from a single sample in a study of spatial heterogeneity in lung cancer (dated by TCRdb to 2018 to 2020). The antigens these receptors bind are not known. The research as a whole found: The number of expanded intratumoral alpha and beta TCRs correlated with the tumor nonsynonymous mutation count.

Taken with the paper, the label for time point translates to: sample taken at primary tumor resection. The receptor library was made with 5' RACE. Sequencing was performed on a NextSeq 500. Clones were called with MiXCR by TCRdb after fastp trimmed the public reads at Q25, and only in-frame beta chains were retained. Each entry merges the rows of one CDR3 protein and shows their most common DNA and genes. This sample is represented by approximately 10,000 distinct CDR3 sequences; 4.5% to 6.5% of them were singletons. The top ten hold about an eighth of the sample. The source was lung tumor tissue, collected at surgery. The source is a male donor with early-stage non-small cell lung cancer.

By share of the sample, this clonotype is medium-sized. This beta chain turned up in a library designed for alpha chains; as an off-target read, its abundance says little. V gene TRBV28 combines with J gene TRBJ2-7; 10 bases agree with TRBD2. After removal of 6 bases from V and 2 bases from J, the junction contained 7 bases not matched to a gene. Germline V lookup: CDR1 MDHEN, CDR2 SYDVKM. The CDR3 length is 15 residues. The CDR3 nucleotides are TGTGCCAGCAGATTCCTAGCGGGAGTTACCTACGAGCAGTACTTC. Protein product: CASRFLAGVTYEQYF.

A word on this clonotype: This beta chain turned up in a library designed for alpha chains; as an off-target read, its abundance says little. The genes are TRBV3-1 and TRBJ2-4, with 7 bases aligning to TRBD2. The germline V gene has CDR1 LGHDT and CDR2 YNNKEL (reference sequence). After removal of 3 bases from V and 0 bases from J, the junction contained 5 bases not matched to a gene. The CDR3 extends over 16 amino acids. Here the CDR3 reads CASSQGLAVAKNIQYF. CDR3 DNA: TGTGCCAGCAGCCAGGGTCTAGCGGTAGCCAAAAACATTCAGTACTTC.

As concerns this clonotype: In a library made to pick up alpha chains, this beta chain is a stray read with a size that means little. The chain has TRBV20-1 and TRBJ1-1; maybe TRBD1 (6 bases). The CDR3 runs to 11 residues. V lost 3 bases and J 9 bases, leaving 11 bases between the germline ends. Germline values: CDR1 DFQATT, CDR2 SNEGSKA (reference sequence). Here the CDR3 reads CSARRDTQAFF. The CDR3 bases are TGCAGTGCTAGGAGGGACACCCAAGCTTTCTTT.

In this sample, this clonotype turned up many times. Being off target in a library aimed at alpha chains, this beta chain has a size of little meaning. The gene calls are TRBV20-1 and TRBJ2-6; D not certain. Germline loops: CDR1 DFQATT, CDR2 SNEGSKA (reference sequence). Trimming cost V 2 bases and J 0 bases, with 5 bases left between them. This CDR3 is built from 14 residues. CDR3 in DNA: TGCAGTGCTAGACAAGCCTCTGGGGCCAACGTCCTGACTTTC. This gives the protein CSARQASGANVLTF.

Remarks on this clonotype: Being off target in a library aimed at alpha chains, this beta chain has a size of little meaning. This chain links TRBV5-1 with TRBJ2-5; 9 bases are a match to TRBD2. This CDR3 is built from 15 residues. Trimming cost V 0 bases and J 8 bases; bases outside gene matches: 8. In germline, CDR1 is SGHRS, CDR2 YFSETQ. CDR3 loop: CASSLEAGGAGTQYF. The CDR3 nucleotides are TGCGCCAGCAGCTTGGAAGCGGGGGGTGCCGGCACCCAGTACTTC.

This clonotype has a count of ten or more. This beta chain slipped into a library made for alpha chains as a stray read, so its size is not meaningful. V is TRBV14 and J is TRBJ2-3, with D uncertain. Trimming shortened V by 1 base and J by 7 bases, and 12 bases separated the two germline ends. The CDR3 spans 14 residues. Germline lookup yields CDR1 SGHDN and CDR2 FVKESK. CDR3 DNA: TGTGCCAGCAGCCAAGCTGGGCTCTTTTATACGCAGTATTTT. This sequence encodes CASSQAGLFYTQYF.

This clonotype was detected many times. Since the library was made to target alpha chains, this beta chain is a stray read and its abundance is not meaningful. The chain joins TRBV28 to TRBJ2-1, with D possibly being TRBD1 (6 bases). Trimming cost V 7 bases and J 6 bases, with 19 bases left between them. The CDR3 has 15 residues. Germline CDR1 reads MDHEN; CDR2 reads SYDVKM. The CDR3 here is CASIAPAGAVNEQFF. The CDR3 coding sequence is TGTGCCAGCATCGCCCCCGCAGGGGCCGTCAATGAGCAGTTCTTC.

To note about this clonotype: Within a library made for alpha chains, this beta chain is off target, and its count is uninformative. The chain uses TRBV5-4 and TRBJ2-5, with a tentative D call TRBD2 (6 bases). Germline V gene lookup returns CDR1 SGHNT and CDR2 YYREEE (reference sequence). V was shortened by 9 bases and J by 5 bases, with 20 bases between the two germline ends. The CDR3 has 14 residues. The CDR3 region has the DNA TGTGCCACACAGAGTGGGCTAGCGCGGGAGACCCAGTACTTC. Amino acid sequence: CATQSGLARETQYF.

As for this clonotype: One end of the junction is discordant with germline, which a read error may explain. The library was designed around alpha chains, so this beta chain is a stray read whose abundance carries little weight. V and J are TRBV20-1 and TRBJ2-6; D possibly uses TRBD1 or TRBD2 (5 bases each). Germline CDR1 DFQATT, CDR2 SNEGSKA (reference sequence). The CDR3 consists of 14 residues. CDR3 in amino acids: CSALDYSGANVLTF. The DNA for the CDR3 is TGCAGTGCTTTAGACTACTCTGGGGCCAACGTCTTGACTTTC.

This clonotype occurred many times. The library was built for alpha chains, so this beta chain is an off-target read and its size means little. The chain uses TRBV5-1 and TRBJ1-1, with 9 bases matching TRBD1. Germline CDR1 and CDR2: SGHRS and YFSETQ. V trimming: 4 bases; J trimming: 0 bases; junction bases outside the gene matches: 7. There are 16 residues in the CDR3. CDR3 protein: CASSEGTGIMNTEAFF. In DNA, the CDR3 is TGCGCCAGCAGCGAGGGGACAGGGATTATGAACACTGAAGCTTTCTTT.

This clonotype has ten or more counts. This beta chain is a stray sequence in a library constructed for alpha chains; its clone size is not meaningful. This chain joins TRBV24-1 and TRBJ2-3; D is perhaps TRBD2 (5 bases). Trimming shortened V by 3 bases and J by 5 bases, and 17 bases separated the two germline ends. The CDR3 contains 16 residues. Germline CDR1 reads KGHDR; CDR2 reads SFDVKD. The chain's CDR3 is CATSDRRTGSRDTQYF. The CDR3 region has the DNA TGTGCCACCAGTGATCGGCGGACTGGGTCGAGAGATACGCAGTATTTT.

As concerns this clonotype: This beta chain is off target for a library built for alpha chains, so its abundance means little. The chain is built from TRBV6-2 or TRBV6-3 and TRBJ2-1; 9 positions match TRBD1. Germline CDR1 is MNHEY and CDR2 is SVGEGT. The CDR3 consists of 14 residues. The V gene end was trimmed by 7 bases and the J gene end by 8 bases; junction bases not matched to a gene: 9. In DNA form, the CDR3 reads TGTGCCAGCACCGGGACAGGGAGACGGCATGAGCAGTTCTTC. The encoded protein is CASTGTGRRHEQFF.

This clonotype showed up many times. This beta chain turned up in a library designed for alpha chains; as an off-target read, its abundance says little. The chain joins TRBV6-5 to TRBJ1-2; D is undetermined. Between the trimmed V and J ends, which lost 3 bases and 2 bases, there was a span of 13 bases. The CDR3 extends over 15 amino acids. CDR1 and CDR2 (germline): MNHEY, SVGAGI. The CDR3 sequence is CASSYNSEMNYGYTF. The DNA of the CDR3 is TGTGCCAGCAGTTATAACAGCGAGATGAACTATGGCTACACCTTC.

This clonotype was picked up many times. This beta chain turned up in a library designed for alpha chains; as an off-target read, its abundance says little. The CDR3 nucleotides are TGTGCCAGCACTGGGGATTATAGCAATCAGCCCCAGCATTTT. Its protein product is CASTGDYSNQPQHF. The genes are TRBV12-3 or TRBV12-4 and TRBJ1-5; D is ambiguous. This CDR3 has 14 residues. V dropped 7 bases and J dropped 0 bases, with 10 bases sitting between them.

Ten or more counts support this clonotype. This beta chain is an off-target read within a library intended for alpha chains, so its frequency means little. The J gene is TRBJ2-3, the V gene TRBV5-1, with D possibly matching TRBD1 (6 bases). The CDR3 contains 14 residues. Germline V gene data show CDR1 as SGHRS and CDR2 as YFSETQ. V was trimmed by 4 bases and J by 2 bases, leaving 11 bases between them. The CDR3, as DNA: TGCGCCAGCAGCACCGGGACATACACAGATACGCAGTATTTT. Encoded protein: CASSTGTYTDTQYF.

This clonotype has a count of ten or more. In a library made to pick up alpha chains, this beta chain is a stray read with a size that means little. The chain couples TRBV6-1 to TRBJ1-1, with TRBD1 as a possible D gene (5 bases). This CDR3 spans 14 amino acids. The ends were cut back, 3 bases at V and 3 bases at J, with 11 bases in the middle. Germline CDR1 and CDR2: MNHNS and SASEGT. The CDR3 is CASSDEGLDTEAFF. CDR3 nucleotides: TGTGCCAGCAGTGATGAGGGACTTGACACTGAAGCTTTCTTT.

This clonotype was observed a few times. This beta chain was picked up by a library intended for alpha chains and is off target, so its count carries little meaning. The chain links TRBV20-1 to TRBJ2-7, with D possibly being TRBD2 (5 bases). The germline V and J ends were trimmed by 5 bases and 2 bases, with 13 bases remaining between them. Germline V gene data show CDR1 as DFQATT and CDR2 as SNEGSKA (reference sequence). This CDR3 region has 13 residues. CDR3 region: CSARPDWAYEQYF. CDR3 coding DNA: TGCAGTGCTCGTCCGGACTGGGCCTACGAGCAGTACTTC.

A word on this clonotype: This beta chain came through as a stray read in a library set up for alpha chains, and its size says little. The genes are TRBV4-1 and TRBJ2-3; a weak D match, TRBD1 (6 bases). Germline CDR1 MGHRA, CDR2 YSYEKL. The CDR3 contains 15 residues. Deletions cut 2 bases from V and 4 bases from J, with 13 bases between. The CDR3 coding sequence is TGCGCCAGCAGCCAACGACAGGTGCTATCAGATACGCAGTATTTT. It encodes CASSQRQVLSDTQYF.

This clonotype was counted only a few times. This beta chain is off target for a library built for alpha chains, so its abundance means little. The chain employs TRBV20-1 and TRBJ1-1; no reliable D call. Germline lookup yields CDR1 DFQATT and CDR2 SNEGSKA (reference sequence). The CDR3 covers 13 residues. Trimming removed 0 bases at V and 9 bases at J, with 14 bases between. The CDR3 reads CSARDSVVHKAFF. The CDR3 nucleotides read TGCAGTGCTAGAGACTCCGTTGTACACAAAGCTTTCTTT.